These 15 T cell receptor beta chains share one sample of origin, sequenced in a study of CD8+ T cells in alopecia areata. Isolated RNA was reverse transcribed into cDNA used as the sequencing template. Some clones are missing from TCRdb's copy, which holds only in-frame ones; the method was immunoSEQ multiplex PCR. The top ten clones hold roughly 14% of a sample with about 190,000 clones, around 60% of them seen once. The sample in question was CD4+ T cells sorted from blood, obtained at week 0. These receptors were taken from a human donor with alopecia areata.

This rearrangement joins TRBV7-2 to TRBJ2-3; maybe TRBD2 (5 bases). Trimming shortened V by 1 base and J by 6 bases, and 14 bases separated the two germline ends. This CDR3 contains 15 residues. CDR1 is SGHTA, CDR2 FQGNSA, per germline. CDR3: CASSLGPGSEDTQYF. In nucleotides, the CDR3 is TGTGCCAGCAGCTTAGGCCCGGGGAGCGAGGATACGCAGTATTTT.

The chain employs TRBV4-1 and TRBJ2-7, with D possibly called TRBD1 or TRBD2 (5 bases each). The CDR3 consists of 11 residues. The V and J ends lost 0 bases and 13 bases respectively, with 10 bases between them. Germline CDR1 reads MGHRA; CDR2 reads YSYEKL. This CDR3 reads CASSQEGRAYF. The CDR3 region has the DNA TGCGCCAGCAGCCAAGAGGGGCGGGCCTACTTC.

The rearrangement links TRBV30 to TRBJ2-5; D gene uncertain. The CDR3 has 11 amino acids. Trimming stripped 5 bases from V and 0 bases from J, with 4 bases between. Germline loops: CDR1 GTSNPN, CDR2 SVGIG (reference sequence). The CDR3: CAWDYQETQYF. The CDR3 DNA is TGTGCCTGGGACTACCAAGAGACCCAGTACTTC.

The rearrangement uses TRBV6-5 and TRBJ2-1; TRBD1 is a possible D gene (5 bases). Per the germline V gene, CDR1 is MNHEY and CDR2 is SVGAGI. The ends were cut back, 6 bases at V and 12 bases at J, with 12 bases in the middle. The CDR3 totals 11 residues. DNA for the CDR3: TGTGCCAGCAGCTTTGACAGATCGCAGTTCTTC. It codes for CASSFDRSQFF.

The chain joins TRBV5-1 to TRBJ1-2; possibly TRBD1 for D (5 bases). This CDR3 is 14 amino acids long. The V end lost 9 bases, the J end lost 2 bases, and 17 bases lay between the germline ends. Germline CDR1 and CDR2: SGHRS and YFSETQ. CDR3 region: CATPGQGANYGYTF. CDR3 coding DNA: TGCGCCACCCCAGGGCAGGGCGCAAACTATGGCTACACCTTC.

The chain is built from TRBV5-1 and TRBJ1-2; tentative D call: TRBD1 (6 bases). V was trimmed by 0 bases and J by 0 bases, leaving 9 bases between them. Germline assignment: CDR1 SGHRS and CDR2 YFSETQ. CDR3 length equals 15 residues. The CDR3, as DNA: TGCGCCAGCAGCTTGGACAGGGCAACTAACTATGGCTACACCTTC. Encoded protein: CASSLDRATNYGYTF.

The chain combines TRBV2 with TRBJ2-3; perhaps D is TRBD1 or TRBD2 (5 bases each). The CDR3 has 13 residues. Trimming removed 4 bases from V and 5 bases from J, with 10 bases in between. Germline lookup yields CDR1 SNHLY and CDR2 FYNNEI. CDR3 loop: CASSGGRGDTQYF. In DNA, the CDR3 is TGTGCCAGCAGTGGGGGACGGGGAGATACGCAGTATTTT.

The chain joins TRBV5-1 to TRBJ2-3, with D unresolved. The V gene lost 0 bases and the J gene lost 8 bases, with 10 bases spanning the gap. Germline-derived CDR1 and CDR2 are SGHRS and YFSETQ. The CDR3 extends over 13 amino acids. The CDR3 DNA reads TGCGCCAGCAGCTTGGGAGACGGCACTACGCAGTATTTT. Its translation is CASSLGDGTTQYF.

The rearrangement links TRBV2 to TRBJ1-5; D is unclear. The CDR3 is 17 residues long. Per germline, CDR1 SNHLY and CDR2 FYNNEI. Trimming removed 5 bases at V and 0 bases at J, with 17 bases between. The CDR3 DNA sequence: TGTGCCAGCAGTCTGACAAGGACGGCGGGTAGCAATCAGCCCCAGCATTTT. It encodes CASSLTRTAGSNQPQHF.

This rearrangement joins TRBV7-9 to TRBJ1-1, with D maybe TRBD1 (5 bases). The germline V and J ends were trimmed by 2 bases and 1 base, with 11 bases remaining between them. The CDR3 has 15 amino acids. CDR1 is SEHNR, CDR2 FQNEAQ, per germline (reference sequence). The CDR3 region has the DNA TGTGCCAGCAGCTTATCGGGGCAGAAGAACACTGAAGCTTTCTTT. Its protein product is CASSLSGQKNTEAFF.

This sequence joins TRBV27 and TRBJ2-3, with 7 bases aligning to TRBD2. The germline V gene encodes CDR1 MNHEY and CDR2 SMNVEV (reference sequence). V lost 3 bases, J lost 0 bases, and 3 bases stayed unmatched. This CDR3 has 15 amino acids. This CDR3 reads CASSFLAVSTDTQYF. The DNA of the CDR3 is TGTGCCAGCAGTTTTCTAGCGGTTAGCACAGATACGCAGTATTTT.

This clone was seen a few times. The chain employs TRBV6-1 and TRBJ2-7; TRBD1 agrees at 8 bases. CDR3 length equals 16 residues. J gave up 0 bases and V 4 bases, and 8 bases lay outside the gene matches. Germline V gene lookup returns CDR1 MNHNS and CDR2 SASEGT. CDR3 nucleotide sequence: TGTGCCAGCAGTGCGACAGGGGCCCCTTTCTCCTACGAGCAGTACTTC. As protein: CASSATGAPFSYEQYF.

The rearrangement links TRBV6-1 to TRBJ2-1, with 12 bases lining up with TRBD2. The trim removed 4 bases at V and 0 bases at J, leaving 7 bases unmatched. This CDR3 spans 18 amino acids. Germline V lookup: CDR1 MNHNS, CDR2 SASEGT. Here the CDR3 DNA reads TGTGCCAGCAGTGTACGGACTAGCGGGGATAGCTCCTACAATGAGCAGTTCTTC. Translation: CASSVRTSGDSSYNEQFF.

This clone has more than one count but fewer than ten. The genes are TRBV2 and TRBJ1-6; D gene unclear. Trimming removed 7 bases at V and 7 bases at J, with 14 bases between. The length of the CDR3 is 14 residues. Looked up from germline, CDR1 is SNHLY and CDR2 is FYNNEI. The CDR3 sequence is CASNFGPGNSPLHF. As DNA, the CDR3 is TGTGCCAGCAACTTCGGCCCTGGGAATTCACCCCTCCACTTT. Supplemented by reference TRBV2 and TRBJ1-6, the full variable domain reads EPEVTQTPSHQVTQMGQEVILRCVPISNHLYFYWYRQILGQKVEFLVSFYNNEISEKSEIFDDQFSVERPDGSNFTLKIRSTKLEDSAMYFCASNFGPGNSPLHFGNGTRLTVT.

The CDR3 loop reads CSVAGQGNEAFF. The CDR3 coding sequence is TGCAGCGTTGCGGGACAGGGGAATGAAGCTTTCTTT. The chain carries TRBV29-1 and TRBJ1-1; 10 bases agree with TRBD1. The CDR3 contains 12 residues. The germline V gene has CDR1 SQVTM and CDR2 ANQGSEA. Unmatched junction bases numbered 3, after V lost 4 bases and J lost 7 bases.